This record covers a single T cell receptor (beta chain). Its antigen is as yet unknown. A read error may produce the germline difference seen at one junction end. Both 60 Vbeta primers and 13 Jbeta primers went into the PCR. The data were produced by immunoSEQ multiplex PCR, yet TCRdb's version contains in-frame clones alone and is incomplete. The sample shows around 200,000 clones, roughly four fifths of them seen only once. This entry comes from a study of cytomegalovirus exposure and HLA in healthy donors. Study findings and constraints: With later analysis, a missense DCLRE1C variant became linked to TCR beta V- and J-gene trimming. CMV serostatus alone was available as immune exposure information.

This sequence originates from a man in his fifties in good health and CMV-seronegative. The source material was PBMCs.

The DNA for the CDR3 is TGTGCCGGCAGACCGAAAGGACTAGCGGGAAACGAGCAGTACTTC. It yields the protein CAGRPKGLAGNEQYF. The chain carries TRBV2 and TRBJ2-7; the match to TRBD2 covers 12 bases. The CDR3 sequence is 15 residues long. Germline CDR1 is SNHLY and CDR2 is FYNNEI.